This T cell receptor beta chain stems from a study of T cell responses to AZD1222 COVID-19 vaccine. About the research overall: Second doses at about 4 or about 12 weeks were pooled. Broader study findings: The donor group comprised mostly white British people and more females; the analysis possibly underestimated clonal diversity. Repertoire sampling occurred only after the peak T cell response.

Trimming left V 3 bases short and J 3 bases short, with 9 bases between. The CDR3 has 12 residues. Germline V gives CDR1 DFQATT, CDR2 SNEGSKA (reference sequence). Libraries were prepared by immunoSEQ multiplex PCR; TCRdb keeps only in-frame clonotypes and omits some of them. The sample lists approximately 79,000 clones; about 90% were seen once. With regard to this clone: The target antigen is unknown. Other DNA sequences in this specimen translate into the identical CDR3.

The specimen comprised peripheral blood, sampled on day 0 of AZD1222 vaccination. The TCR was taken from an adult in good health. The V gene is TRBV20-1, the J gene TRBJ2-7, with D tentatively TRBD2 (5 bases). This chain's CDR3 is CSASSRDYEQYF. The CDR3 DNA reads TGCAGTGCTAGTAGCCGGGACTACGAGCAGTACTTC.